These T cell receptor beta chains were read from a single sample in a study of cytomegalovirus exposure and HLA in healthy donors. TCRdb keeps only in-frame clones here, not all; method: immunoSEQ multiplex PCR. The table shows about 120,000 clones, with approximately 80% occurring only once. Sequenced: PBMCs. The receptors derive from a man between 40 and 49 years old in good health and CMV-seropositive. Each CDR3 is given with its conserved first and last residue. The D gene is left open where the match is weak. Clone size is given for some rows only: seen once, a few or many times, or a class if the clone is expanded.

>-|-|TRBV9|TRBJ2-2
TGTGCCAGCAGCGGCGTCCTGGACTCAAGGGACACCGGGGAGCTGTTTTTT
CASSGVLDSRDTGELFF
>-|TRBD1|TRBV18|TRBJ1-5
TGTGCCAGCTCACCAGACAGGGTCAGCAATCAGCCCCAGCATTTT
CASSPDRVSNQPQHF
>few|-|TRBV4-1|TRBJ2-6
TGCGCCAGCAGCTCTACCGGGGCCAACGTCCTGACTTTC
CASSSTGANVLTF
>-|TRBD1|TRBV2|TRBJ2-7
TGTGCCAGCAACGGACAGGGAAGGAGCTCCTACGAGCAATACTTC
CASNGQGRSSYEQYF
>-|-|TRBV28|TRBJ1-4
TGTGCCAGCAGTTTATTAAGGGGCGGCGTTAAAACGACTAATGAAAAACTGTTTTTT
CASSLLRGGVKTTNEKLFF
>once|TRBD1|TRBV7-6|TRBJ1-5
TGTGCCAGCAGCTCAGGACAGGGGATCGATCAGCCCCAGCATTTT
CASSSGQGIDQPQHF
>-|TRBD2|TRBV7-2|TRBJ2-1
TGTGCCAGCAGAAAAGGACTAGCGGGAGGGCTGAGGCAGTTCTTC
CASRKGLAGGLRQFF
>-|TRBD1|TRBV5-4|TRBJ1-2
TGTGCCAGCAGCTTGGTAATGGGACAGGGGGCAGGTGGCTACACCTTC
CASSLVMGQGAGGYTF
>-|-|TRBV28|TRBJ1-2
TGTGCCAGCAGCTTGATGGAGATATGGGGCTACACCTTC
CASSLMEIWGYTF
>-|-|TRBV5-1|TRBJ1-4
TGCGCCAGCAGCCCTAGCCTTGCGACTAATGAAAAACTGTTTTTT
CASSPSLATNEKLFF
>-|-|TRBV10-3|TRBJ2-1
TGTGCCATCGGCGGGGGCCCTTCCTACAATGAGCAGTTCTTC
CAIGGGPSYNEQFF
>-|TRBD2|TRBV6-4|TRBJ2-3
TGTGCCAGCAGTACTAGCGGGGGAACAGATACGCAGTATTTT
CASSTSGGTDTQYF
>-|TRBD1|TRBV5-1|TRBJ1-2
TGCGCCAGCAGCTCCACAGGGGCTTCTAACTATGGCTACACCTTC
CASSSTGASNYGYTF
>-|TRBD1|TRBV4-3|TRBJ2-4
TGCGCCAGCAGCCAAGGGACAGGGGAGGGAGACATTCAGTACTTC
CASSQGTGEGDIQYF
>-|TRBD2|TRBV9|TRBJ2-3
TGTGCCAGCAGCGTAGTTAGCGGGGGGGCCACAGATACGCAGTATTTT
CASSVVSGGATDTQYF
>-|-|TRBV19|TRBJ1-5
TGTGCCAGTAGTATAGCCGGGGGAAGCAATCAGCCCCAGCATTTT
CASSIAGGSNQPQHF
>-|-|TRBV18|TRBJ1-6
TGTGCCAGCTCACGAGGGGACACCAATTCACCCCTCCACTTT
CASSRGDTNSPLHF
>once|-|TRBV6-5|TRBJ2-7
TGTGCCAGCAGTTACTCTGGCGGGGTATACTCCTACGAGCAGTACTTC
CASSYSGGVYSYEQYF
>-|-|TRBV25-1|TRBJ2-5
TGTGCCAGCAGTGAAGCAGACCAAGAGACCCAGTACTTC
CASSEADQETQYF
>-|-|TRBV19|TRBJ2-3
TGTGCCAGTAGTATTCCTTCAGGATTGGATACGCAGTATTTT
CASSIPSGLDTQYF
>-|TRBD2|TRBV28|TRBJ2-7
TGTGCCAGCATCCTAGCGGGGGTGGACTACGAGCAGTACTTC
CASILAGVDYEQYF
>-|TRBD1|TRBV28|TRBJ1-2
TGTGCCAGCAGTTTCGGGACAGGGTTCGGCTACACCTTC
CASSFGTGFGYTF
>-|-|TRBV18|TRBJ2-7
TGTGCCAGCTCACCAGTTCAGGGGGGAGAGCAGTACTTC
CASSPVQGGEQYF
>few|-|TRBV28|TRBJ1-5
TGTGCCAGCAGTTTAGAATTAGTACAGATCAATCAGCCCCAGCATTTT
CASSLELVQINQPQHF
>-|-|TRBV21-1|TRBJ1-1
TGTGCCAGCAGCAAAGATCGGGACAGGGGAAATAGCAACACTGAAGCTTTCTTT
CASSKDRDRGNSNTEAFF
>-|-|TRBV11-2|TRBJ2-2
TGTGCCAGCAGCCTGACACTTCCCGGGGAGCTGTTTTTT
CASSLTLPGELFF
>-|-|TRBV4-1|TRBJ1-4
TGCGCCAGCAGCCGGGTGGAGGAAAAACTGTTTTTT
CASSRVEEKLFF
>-|-|TRBV11-1|TRBJ2-2
TGTGCCAGCAGCTCGGGGGACACCGGGGAGCTGTTTTTT
CASSSGDTGELFF
>few|TRBD1|TRBV6-6|TRBJ1-2
TGTGCCAGCAGGGATCCCAGGACAGGGGGCTATGGCTACACCTTC
CASRDPRTGGYGYTF
>-|TRBD1|TRBV15|TRBJ1-2
TGTGCCACCAGCAGAGATCGACCGGGACAGGAGTATGGCTACACCTTC
CATSRDRPGQEYGYTF
>-|-|TRBV4-3|TRBJ1-6
TGCGCCAGCAGCCAAGAAAACCAGGGGAGCTCCTATAATTCACCCCTCCACTTT
CASSQENQGSSYNSPLHF
>-|TRBD1|TRBV28|TRBJ1-5
TGTGCCAGCAGTTGGACAGGAGATCTTTATAGCAATCAGCCCCAGCATTTT
CASSWTGDLYSNQPQHF
>-|-|TRBV4-1|TRBJ1-5
TGCGCCAGCAGCCAAGATGGCAGGTCAGGGTATCAGCCCCAGCATTTT
CASSQDGRSGYQPQHF
>-|-|TRBV11-1|TRBJ2-1
TGTGCCAGCAGCTTAGCGCGAAGGGGCTACAATGAGCAGTTCTTC
CASSLARRGYNEQFF
>-|-|TRBV28|TRBJ2-5
TGTGCCAGCACCTCAGAAATCCAGGAGACCCAGTACTTC
CASTSEIQETQYF
>once|-|TRBV5-6|TRBJ1-1
TGTGCCAGCAGCTTGGTACAGGCCACTGAAGCTTTCTTT
CASSLVQATEAFF
>-|-|TRBV18|TRBJ1-4
TGTGCCAGCTCCCCGATCACCAGGGCTCGTGATGAAAAACTGTTTTTT
CASSPITRARDEKLFF
>-|TRBD1|TRBV28|TRBJ1-4
TGTGCCAGCAGTTTTGGCGACAGGGTACGGGAAAAACTGTTTTTT
CASSFGDRVREKLFF
>-|-|TRBV5-1|TRBJ2-2
TGCGCCAGTATGGGCGGGGAGACAGGGTTCACCGGGGAGCTGTTTTTT
CASMGGETGFTGELFF
>-|-|TRBV5-1|TRBJ2-2
TGCGCCAGCAGCTTATTTGCGGATACCGGGGAGCTGTTTTTT
CASSLFADTGELFF
>-|-|TRBV7-3|TRBJ2-2
TGTGCCAGCAGCCCGACCGGGAGCCCCGGGGAGCTGTTTTTT
CASSPTGSPGELFF
>-|-|TRBV7-2|TRBJ1-1
TGTGCCAGCAGCTTACAAAATTGGAACACTGAAGCTTTCTTT
CASSLQNWNTEAFF
>-|TRBD2|TRBV5-1|TRBJ2-3
TGCGCCAGCAGCTTGGATGGGCGGGGGGGTTCCACAGATACGCAGTATTTT
CASSLDGRGGSTDTQYF
>-|TRBD2|TRBV5-1|TRBJ2-7
TGCGCCAGCAGCCTCGCGCCTAGCGGGCGGCCCTACGAGCAGTACTTC
CASSLAPSGRPYEQYF
>few|-|TRBV5-1|TRBJ1-4
TGCGCCAGCAGCTTGCTTCAGGGTGGTGAAAAACTGTTTTTT
CASSLLQGGEKLFF
>-|TRBD1|TRBV10-3|TRBJ1-1
TGTGCCAGCAGGACAGGGGGGGACACTGAAGCTTTCTTT
CASRTGGDTEAFF